Presented here are 6 T cell receptor beta chains from one specimen sequenced in a study of T-cell memory formation after mild COVID-19 (dated by TCRdb to the early 2020s). Libraries were built with 5' RACE. Sequencing was performed on an Illumina NovaSeq 6000. Through fastp at Q25 and MiXCR, TCRdb rebuilt clones from the public reads, retaining in-frame beta chains. Entries that share a CDR3 protein sequence are merged under the most common genes and DNA. This sample gives around 300,000 distinct CDR3 sequences in total; over 10% of them show up just once. Together, the top ten hold about 22% of the sample. What was sequenced was PBMCs or a T cell subset sorted from them (not recorded which). The receptor source for this set is a man between 18 and 29 years old who had mild COVID-19 (a few samples of this study predate the infection). The sample titles of this study are shuffled in the database, so cell type and time point are left out; the donor was told from shared clones.

The chain is built from TRBV24-1 and TRBJ2-5; D not certain. This CDR3 has 15 residues. Germline CDR1 KGHDR, CDR2 SFDVKD. Trimming pared 1 base from V and 1 base from J, leaving 9 bases between. The CDR3 sequence is CATSDFGRPQETQYF. Here the CDR3 DNA reads TGTGCCACCAGTGATTTTGGGCGGCCCCAAGAGACCCAGTACTTC.

The chain couples TRBV6-2 or TRBV6-3 to TRBJ2-7; D gene uncertain. The CDR3 loop spans 12 amino acids. Germline V gives CDR1 MNHEY, CDR2 SVGEGT. The germline V and J ends were trimmed by 2 bases and 2 bases, with 4 bases remaining between them. This CDR3 is CASSYRAYEQYF. Here the CDR3 DNA reads TGTGCCAGCAGTTACCGGGCCTACGAGCAGTACTTC.

This clonotype was observed at least ten times. The chain employs TRBV29-1 and TRBJ2-5; no clear D. CDR1 SQVTM and CDR2 ANQGSEA come from the germline V gene. Trimming took 3 bases from V and 5 from J, leaving 13 bases between them. The CDR3 consists of 13 residues. DNA of the CDR3: TGCAGCGTTGATATCATAGGGCTGGAGACCCAGTACTTC. Translation: CSVDIIGLETQYF.

The V and J genes are TRBV11-2 and TRBJ1-1; TRBD1 agrees at 8 bases. Unmatched junction bases numbered 7, after V lost 2 bases and J lost 2 bases. Germline loops: CDR1 SGHAT, CDR2 FQNNGV. The CDR3 is made up of 16 amino acids. In DNA form, the CDR3 reads TGTGCCAGCAGCTTAAGTGACAGGGGTTTTAACACTGAAGCTTTCTTT. Its translation: CASSLSDRGFNTEAFF. The full variable domain, in which reference TRBV11-2 and TRBJ1-1 provide the parts outside the CDR3, is EAGVAQSPRYKIIEKRQSVAFWCNPISGHATLYWYQQILGQGPKLLIQFQNNGVVDDSQLPKDRFSAERLKGVDSTLKIQPAKLEDSAVYLCASSLSDRGFNTEAFFGQGTRLTVV.

There are a few counts of this clonotype. J is TRBJ1-4 and V is TRBV6-5; 10 nucleotides agree with TRBD1. The CDR3 spans 13 residues. Unmatched junction bases numbered 3, after V lost 4 bases and J lost 10 bases. The V gene's germline CDR1 is MNHEY and CDR2 SVGAGI. The CDR3 DNA sequence: TGTGCCAGCAGTTCGACAGGGGGCGGAAAACTGTTTTTT. Translated: CASSSTGGGKLFF.

This clonotype was counted ten times or more. This chain uses TRBV11-2 with TRBJ2-1; 14 bases match TRBD2. Germline V gene sequence: CDR1 SGHAT, CDR2 FQNNGV. V shed 5 bases, J shed 7 bases, and the junction held 4 bases outside the gene matches. The CDR3 is 15 amino acids. The CDR3 nucleotides read TGTGCCAGCAGCCCCTGGACTAGCGGGGGGAATGAGCAGTTCTTC. Its protein product is CASSPWTSGGNEQFF.